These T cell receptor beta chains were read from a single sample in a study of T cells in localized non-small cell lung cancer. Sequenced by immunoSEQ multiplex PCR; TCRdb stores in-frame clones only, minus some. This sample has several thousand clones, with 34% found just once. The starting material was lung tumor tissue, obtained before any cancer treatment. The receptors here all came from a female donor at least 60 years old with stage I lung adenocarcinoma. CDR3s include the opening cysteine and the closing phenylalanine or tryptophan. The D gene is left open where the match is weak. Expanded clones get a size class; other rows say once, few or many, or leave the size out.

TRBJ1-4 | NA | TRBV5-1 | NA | CASSGSGLNEKLFF | TGCGCCAGCAGCGGCTCGGGGCTTAATGAAAAACTGTTTTTT
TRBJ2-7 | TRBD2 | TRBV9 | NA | CASSARLASYEQYF | TGTGCCAGCAGCGCCCGACTAGCTTCCTACGAGCAGTACTTC
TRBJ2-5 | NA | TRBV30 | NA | CAYWHPTRRTQYF | TGTGCCTACTGGCATCCCACAAGGAGAACCCAGTACTTC
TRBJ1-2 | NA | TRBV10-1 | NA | CASSESQSYGYTF | TGCGCCAGCAGTGAGTCGCAGAGCTATGGCTACACCTTC
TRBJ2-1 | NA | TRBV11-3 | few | CASSTAASSYNEQFF | TGTGCCAGCAGCACCGCCGCTAGCTCCTACAATGAGCAGTTCTTC
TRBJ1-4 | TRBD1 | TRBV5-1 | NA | CASREGVTGGVTNEKLFF | TGCGCCAGCAGAGAGGGGGTTACAGGGGGCGTAACTAATGAAAAACTGTTTTTT
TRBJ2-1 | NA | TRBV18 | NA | CASSSVFTPYNEQFF | TGTGCCAGCTCATCCGTTTTCACCCCCTACAATGAGCAGTTCTTC
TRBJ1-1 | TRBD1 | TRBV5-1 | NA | CASSGGTGGITEAFF | TGCGCCAGCAGTGGGGGGACAGGGGGCATCACTGAAGCTTTCTTT
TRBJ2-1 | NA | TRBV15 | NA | CATSRQEVGNNEQFF | TGTGCCACCAGCCGCCAGGAGGTGGGGAACAATGAGCAGTTCTTC
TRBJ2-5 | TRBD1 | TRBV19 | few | CASSIRGQGAQETQYF | TGTGCCAGTAGTATAAGGGGACAGGGAGCACAAGAGACCCAGTACTTC
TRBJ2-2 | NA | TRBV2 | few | CASSLNSNTGELFF | TGTGCCAGCAGTCTCAACAGCAACACCGGGGAGCTGTTTTTT
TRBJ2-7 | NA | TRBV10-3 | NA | CAISEPLGYEQYF | TGTGCCATCAGTGAGCCACTCGGCTACGAGCAGTACTTC
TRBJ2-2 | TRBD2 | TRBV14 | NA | CASSRGELAANTGELFF | TGTGCCAGCAGCCGGGGGGAGCTAGCGGCCAACACCGGGGAGCTGTTTTTT
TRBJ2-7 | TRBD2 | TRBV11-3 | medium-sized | CASSLRAGVSYEQYF | TGTGCCAGCAGCTTAAGAGCGGGAGTTTCATACGAGCAGTACTTC
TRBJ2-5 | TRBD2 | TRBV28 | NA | CASSPLGLAGARETQYF | TGTGCCAGCAGTCCCTTGGGACTAGCGGGAGCAAGGGAGACCCAGTACTTC
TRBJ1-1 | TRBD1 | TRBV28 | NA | CASRQGPGRNTEAFF | TGTGCCAGCCGACAGGGCCCCGGGCGGAACACTGAAGCTTTCTTT
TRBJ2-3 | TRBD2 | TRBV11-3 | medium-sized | CASSLLAASTDTQYF | TGTGCCAGCAGCTTACTAGCGGCTAGCACAGATACGCAGTATTTT
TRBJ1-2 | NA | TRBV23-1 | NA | CASSQGRGVYGYTF | TGCGCCAGCAGTCAAGGGAGGGGCGTTTATGGCTACACCTTC
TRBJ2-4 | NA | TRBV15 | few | CATSRDLYGGGPENIQYF | TGTGCCACCAGCAGAGATCTCTATGGAGGAGGACCCGAAAACATTCAGTACTTC
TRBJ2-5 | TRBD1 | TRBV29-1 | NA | CSVEESGGSETQYF | TGCAGCGTTGAGGAGTCAGGGGGCAGTGAGACCCAGTACTTC
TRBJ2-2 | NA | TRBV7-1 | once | CASSIRGTGELFF | TGTGCCAGCAGCATCCGGGGGACCGGGGAGCTGTTTTTT
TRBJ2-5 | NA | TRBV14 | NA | CASSRGGTQYF | TGTGCCAGCAGCAGGGGGGGGACCCAGTACTTC
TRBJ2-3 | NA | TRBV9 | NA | CASSVSGASTDTQYF | TGTGCCAGCAGCGTTAGCGGAGCTAGCACAGATACGCAGTATTTT
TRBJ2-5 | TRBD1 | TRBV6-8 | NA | CASRLGQLQETQYF | TGTGCCAGCAGGTTGGGACAGCTCCAAGAGACCCAGTACTTC
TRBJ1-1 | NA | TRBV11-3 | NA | CASSLEAWGAEAFF | TGTGCCAGCAGCTTAGAGGCTTGGGGGGCTGAAGCTTTCTTT
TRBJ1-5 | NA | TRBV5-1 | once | CASSRGGPNSNQPQHF | TGCGCCAGCAGCAGGGGGGGTCCCAATAGCAATCAGCCCCAGCATTTT
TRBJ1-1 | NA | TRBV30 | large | CAWSSGARATEAFF | TGTGCCTGGAGTTCCGGGGCCAGGGCAACTGAAGCTTTCTTT
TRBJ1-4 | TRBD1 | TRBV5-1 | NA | CASSPKTGANEKLFF | TGCGCCAGCAGCCCGAAAACAGGGGCTAATGAAAAACTGTTTTTT
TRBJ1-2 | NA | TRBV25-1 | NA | CASSGDVLYGYTF | TGTGCCAGCAGTGGGGACGTCCTCTATGGCTACACCTTC
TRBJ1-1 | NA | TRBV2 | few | CASRTPGAGGNTEAFF | TGTGCCAGCAGGACCCCTGGTGCAGGAGGAAACACTGAAGCTTTCTTT
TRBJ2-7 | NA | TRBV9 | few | CASSGDRTYEQYF | TGTGCCAGCAGCGGCGACAGAACCTACGAGCAGTACTTC
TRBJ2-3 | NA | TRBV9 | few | CASSEIGTDTQYF | TGTGCCAGCAGTGAAATCGGCACAGATACGCAGTATTTT
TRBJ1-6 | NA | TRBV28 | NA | CASSFRGDNSPLHF | TGTGCCAGCAGTTTCCGGGGGGATAATTCACCCCTCCACTTT
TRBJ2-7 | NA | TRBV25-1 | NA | CASPWGSSYEQYF | TGTGCCAGCCCGTGGGGGAGCTCCTACGAGCAGTACTTC
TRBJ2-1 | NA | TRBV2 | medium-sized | CASSSTGGHEQFF | TGTGCCAGCAGTTCGACCGGAGGCCATGAGCAGTTCTTC
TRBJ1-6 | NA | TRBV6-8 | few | CASSAGPYNSPLHF | TGTGCCAGCAGTGCAGGGCCCTATAATTCACCCCTCCACTTT
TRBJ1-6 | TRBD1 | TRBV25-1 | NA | CASSEGQNHSPLHF | TGTGCCAGCAGTGAGGGACAGAACCATTCACCCCTCCACTTT
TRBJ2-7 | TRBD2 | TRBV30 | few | CAWSAGTSASYEQYF | TGTGCCTGGAGTGCGGGCACTAGCGCGTCCTACGAGCAGTACTTC
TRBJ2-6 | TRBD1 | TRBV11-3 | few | CASSTRTGLGANVLTF | TGTGCCAGCAGCACTCGGACAGGGTTAGGGGCCAACGTCCTGACTTTC
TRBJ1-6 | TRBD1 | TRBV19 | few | CASSPGQGGNSPLHF | TGTGCCAGTAGTCCGGGACAGGGAGGTAATTCACCCCTCCACTTT
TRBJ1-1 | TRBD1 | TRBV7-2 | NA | CASSTRGDSEAFF | TGTGCCAGCAGCACGCGGGGGGACAGTGAAGCTTTCTTT
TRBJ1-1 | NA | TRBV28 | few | CASSRRETEAFF | TGTGCCAGCAGTCGGAGGGAGACTGAAGCTTTCTTT
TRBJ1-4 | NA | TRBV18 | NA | CASSPTGMEEKLFF | TGTGCCAGCTCCCCCACAGGGATGGAGGAAAAACTGTTTTTT
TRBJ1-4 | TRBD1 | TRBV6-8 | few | CASRRGQDNEKLFF | TGTGCCAGCAGGAGAGGACAGGACAATGAAAAACTGTTTTTT
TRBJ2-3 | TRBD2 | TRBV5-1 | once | CASSFGTSGNTDTQYF | TGCGCCAGCAGCTTTGGGACTAGCGGGAACACAGATACGCAGTATTTT
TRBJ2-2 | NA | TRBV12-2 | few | CAAPPDGTPNTGELFF | TGTGCCGCCCCACCCGATGGGACACCGAACACCGGGGAGCTGTTTTTT
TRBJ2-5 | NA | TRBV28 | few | CASKGTVAEGSETQYF | TGTGCCAGCAAAGGTACTGTAGCGGAGGGGTCCGAGACCCAGTACTTC
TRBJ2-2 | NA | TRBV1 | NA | CTSTPGRGPPNTGELFF | TGCACCAGCACCCCAGGGAGGGGGCCCCCAAACACCGGGGAGCTGTTTTTT
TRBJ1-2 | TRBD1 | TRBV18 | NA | CASSPSGTGPTGYTF | TGTGCCAGCTCACCCTCCGGGACAGGGCCGACTGGCTACACCTTC
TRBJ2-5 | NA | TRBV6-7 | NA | CASNAGLARETQYF | TGTGCCAGCAACGCAGGGCTAGCTAGGGAGACCCAGTACTTC
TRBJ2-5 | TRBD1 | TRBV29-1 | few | CSVDRGLQETQYF | TGCAGCGTCGACAGGGGACTTCAAGAGACCCAGTACTTC
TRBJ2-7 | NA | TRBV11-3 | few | CASSPGKLSSYEQYF | TGTGCCAGCAGCCCAGGGAAGTTGAGCTCCTACGAGCAGTACTTC